The source of this T cell receptor (beta chain) is a study of T cell responses to AZD1222 COVID-19 vaccine. General study findings and limits: The CD4 TCRs associated with vaccination extended across spike and predominated at 160-218 and 743-854. All repertoire sampling was performed exclusively after the peak T cell response.

Data came from immunoSEQ multiplex PCR; TCRdb stores just in-frame clones and leaves some out. This sample yields over 150,000 clones, of which around 90% are seen a single time; 1.6% belongs to the top ten. To note about this clone: Its antigen is unidentified.

V shed 1 base, J shed 7 bases, and the junction held 5 bases outside the gene matches. CDR1 and CDR2 from the germline V gene are LGHNA and YSLEER. The CDR3 spans 17 residues. This receptor was obtained from an adult in good health. Here the sequenced sample was peripheral blood, taken on day 0 of AZD1222 vaccination. The chain couples TRBV4-3 to TRBJ2-1; 15 bases fit TRBD2. CDR3 region: CASSQVRGLAGGNEQFF. The CDR3 DNA reads TGCGCCAGCAGCCAAGTGAGGGGACTAGCGGGGGGTAATGAGCAGTTCTTC.